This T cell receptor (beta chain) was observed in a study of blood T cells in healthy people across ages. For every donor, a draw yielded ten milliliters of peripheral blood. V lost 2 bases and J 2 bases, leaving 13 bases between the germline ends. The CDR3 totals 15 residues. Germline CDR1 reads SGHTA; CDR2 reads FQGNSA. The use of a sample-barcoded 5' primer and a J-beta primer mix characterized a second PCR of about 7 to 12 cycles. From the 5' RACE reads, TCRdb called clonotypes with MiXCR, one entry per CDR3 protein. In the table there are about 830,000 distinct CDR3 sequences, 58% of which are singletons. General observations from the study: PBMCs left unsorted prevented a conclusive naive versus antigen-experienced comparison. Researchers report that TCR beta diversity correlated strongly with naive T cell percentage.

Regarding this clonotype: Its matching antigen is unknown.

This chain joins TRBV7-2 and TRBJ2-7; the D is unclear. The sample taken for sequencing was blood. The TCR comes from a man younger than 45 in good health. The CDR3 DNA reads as TGTGCCAGCAGCTTATCGGCAGGCAGCACCTACGAGCAGTACTTC. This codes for CASSLSAGSTYEQYF.